This T cell receptor (beta chain) was profiled in a study of Graves' ophthalmopathy and Graves' hyperthyroidism. The study's findings and limits: In blood appeared most of the expanded thyroid clonotypes whose frequency exceeded 0.001.

Physicians reached a diagnosis by relying on clinical symptoms, serum thyroxine, TRAb, thyroid ultrasound and orbital computed tomography. CDR1 is SGHRS and CDR2 is YFSETQ in the germline V gene. The CDR3 spans 15 residues. Trimming took off 4 bases at V and 1 base at J, with 11 bases between the two ends. Comment on this clonotype: The antigen is not known.

TCR beta CDR3 amplification used RNA transcripts. First-round RT-PCR relied on HTBI primers, and a second-round multiplex PCR came next. MiXCR, applied by TCRdb to the multiplex PCR reads, yields one record per CDR3 protein. The sample lists around 1.1 million distinct CDR3 sequences, roughly 35% seen once, with more than 9.5% in the top ten. This receptor was taken from an adult man with Graves' hyperthyroidism. The chain recombines TRBV5-1 with TRBJ2-2, with a weak D call TRBD2 (6 bases). The sequenced material came from peripheral blood or thyroid tissue (not recorded which). The CDR3 coding sequence is TGCGCCAGCAGCCCTCAAGCGGGGAACACCGGGGAGCTGTTTTTT. Amino acid sequence: CASSPQAGNTGELFF.